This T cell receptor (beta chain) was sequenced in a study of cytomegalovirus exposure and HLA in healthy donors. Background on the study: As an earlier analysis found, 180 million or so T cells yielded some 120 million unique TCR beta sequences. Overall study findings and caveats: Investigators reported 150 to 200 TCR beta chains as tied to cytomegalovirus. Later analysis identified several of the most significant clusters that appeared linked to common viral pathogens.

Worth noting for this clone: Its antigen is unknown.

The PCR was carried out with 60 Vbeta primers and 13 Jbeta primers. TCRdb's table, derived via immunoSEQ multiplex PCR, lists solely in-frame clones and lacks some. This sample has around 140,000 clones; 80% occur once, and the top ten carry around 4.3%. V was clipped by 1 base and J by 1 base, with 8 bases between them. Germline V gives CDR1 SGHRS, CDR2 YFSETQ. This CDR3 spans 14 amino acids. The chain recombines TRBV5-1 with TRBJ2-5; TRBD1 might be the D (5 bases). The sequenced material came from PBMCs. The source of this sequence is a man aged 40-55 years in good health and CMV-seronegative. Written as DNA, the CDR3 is TGCGCCAGCAGCTTGCAGGGCCCCCAAGAGACCCAGTACTTC. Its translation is CASSLQGPQETQYF.